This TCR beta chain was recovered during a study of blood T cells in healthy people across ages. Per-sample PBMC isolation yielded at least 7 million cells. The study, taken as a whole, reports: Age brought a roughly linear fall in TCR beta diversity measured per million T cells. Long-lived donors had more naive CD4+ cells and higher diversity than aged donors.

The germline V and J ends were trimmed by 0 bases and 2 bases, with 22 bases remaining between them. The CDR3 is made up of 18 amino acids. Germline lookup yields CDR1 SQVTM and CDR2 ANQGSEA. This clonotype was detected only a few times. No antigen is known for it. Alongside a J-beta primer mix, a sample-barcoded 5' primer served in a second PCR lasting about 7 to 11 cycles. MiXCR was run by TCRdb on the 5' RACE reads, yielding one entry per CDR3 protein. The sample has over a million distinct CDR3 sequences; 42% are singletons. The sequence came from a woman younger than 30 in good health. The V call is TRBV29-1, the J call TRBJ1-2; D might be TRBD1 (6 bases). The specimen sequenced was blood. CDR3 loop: CSVEDQMIGGRGNYGYTF. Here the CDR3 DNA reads TGCAGCGTTGAAGATCAGATGATAGGGGGACGGGGAAACTATGGCTACACCTTC.